The rows below give T cell receptor beta chains drawn from one sample of a study of OX40 agonist ivuxolimab in advanced cancers. Here immunoSEQ multiplex PCR was the method, and the copy in TCRdb shows in-frame clones only, minus some. Here the sample spans 58,000 or so clones, roughly four fifths being singletons. Specimen: CD4+ or CD8+ T cells sorted from blood, collected in a trial of the OX40 agonist ivuxolimab. The receptors here all came from an adult with an advanced solid tumor such as melanoma, head and neck, liver or kidney cancer. Both conserved end residues are part of each CDR3. The D gene is left open where the match is weak. Clone size is not always given. Where it is, it says once, few, many or a class for expanded clones.

abundance	j_gene	d_gene	v_gene	CDR3nt	CDR3aa
.	TRBJ2-5	.	TRBV9	TGTGCCAGCGGCCCTGGGGACTCCGGACGGACCCAGTACTTC	CASGPGDSGRTQYF
few	TRBJ1-5	TRBD1	TRBV2	TGTGCCAGCAGATTGGACAGGGTAAGCAATCAGCCCCAGCATTTT	CASRLDRVSNQPQHF
.	TRBJ1-2	TRBD1	TRBV7-9	TGTGCCAGCAGCTTAGTATCGGACAGGGGGATCTATGGCTACACCTTC	CASSLVSDRGIYGYTF
.	TRBJ1-3	TRBD1	TRBV28	TGTGCCAGCAGTGGAAGGGACAGGGGAAACTCTGGTGGAAACACCATATATTTT	CASSGRDRGNSGGNTIYF
.	TRBJ2-3	TRBD1	TRBV7-8	TGTGCCAGCAGCAAAGATGGGACAGGGGGCGTGGTCACAGATACGCAGTATTTT	CASSKDGTGGVVTDTQYF
.	TRBJ2-5	.	TRBV4-1	TGCGCCAGCAGCCAAGCTGGGGGGATAGAGACCCAGTACTTC	CASSQAGGIETQYF
.	TRBJ2-7	.	TRBV6-5	TGTGCCAGCAGTTGGGCCAAGTCCTACGAGCAGTACTTC	CASSWAKSYEQYF
.	TRBJ2-7	TRBD2	TRBV18	TGTGCCAGCTCACCTCTAGCGGGAGCCTACGAGCAGTACTTC	CASSPLAGAYEQYF
.	TRBJ2-3	.	TRBV10-3	TGTGCCATCAGTGAGTCGAGGACCCCCGGAGATACGCAGTATTTT	CAISESRTPGDTQYF
.	TRBJ1-4	.	TRBV6-1	TGTGCCAGCAGTAGCGATCATGGTGAAAAACTGTTTTTT	CASSSDHGEKLFF
.	TRBJ1-5	TRBD1	TRBV19	TGTGCCAGTAGTCTGGACAGGGGTTTCAATCAGCCCCAGCATTTT	CASSLDRGFNQPQHF
.	TRBJ1-2	.	TRBV11-2	TGTGCCAGCAGCTTAGCTGGACAGACCCTTTATGGCTACACCTTC	CASSLAGQTLYGYTF
.	TRBJ2-2	TRBD1	TRBV10-3	TGTGCCATCAAACCCGGGACAGGCGGGGAGCTGTTTTTT	CAIKPGTGGELFF
.	TRBJ1-1	.	TRBV6-6	TGTGCCAGCAGTTACTCTACAGGCCGGAACACTGAAGCTTTCTTT	CASSYSTGRNTEAFF
.	TRBJ1-2	.	TRBV2	TGTGCCAGCAGTGAAGTGAGGTTGGGCTATGGCTACACCTTC	CASSEVRLGYGYTF
.	TRBJ2-2	TRBD1	TRBV19	TGTGCCAGTGCCCGGGACAGGGACACCGGGGAGCTGTTTTTT	CASARDRDTGELFF
.	TRBJ2-1	.	TRBV7-3	TGTGCCAGCAGCTTAACCCAGGCTAGCAATGAGCAGTTCTTC	CASSLTQASNEQFF